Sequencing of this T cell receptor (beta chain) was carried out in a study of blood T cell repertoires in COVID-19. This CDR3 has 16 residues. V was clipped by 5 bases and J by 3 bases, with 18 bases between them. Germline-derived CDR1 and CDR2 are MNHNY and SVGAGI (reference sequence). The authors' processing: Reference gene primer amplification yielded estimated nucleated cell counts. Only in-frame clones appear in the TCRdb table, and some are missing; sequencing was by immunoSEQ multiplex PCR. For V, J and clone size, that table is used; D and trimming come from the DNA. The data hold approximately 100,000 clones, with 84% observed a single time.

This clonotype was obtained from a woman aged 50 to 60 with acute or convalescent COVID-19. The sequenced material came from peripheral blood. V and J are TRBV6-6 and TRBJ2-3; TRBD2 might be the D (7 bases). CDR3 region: CASSPGGEGGTDTQYF. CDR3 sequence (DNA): TGTGCCAGCAGTCCCGGGGGAGAGGGGGGGACAGATACGCAGTATTTT.